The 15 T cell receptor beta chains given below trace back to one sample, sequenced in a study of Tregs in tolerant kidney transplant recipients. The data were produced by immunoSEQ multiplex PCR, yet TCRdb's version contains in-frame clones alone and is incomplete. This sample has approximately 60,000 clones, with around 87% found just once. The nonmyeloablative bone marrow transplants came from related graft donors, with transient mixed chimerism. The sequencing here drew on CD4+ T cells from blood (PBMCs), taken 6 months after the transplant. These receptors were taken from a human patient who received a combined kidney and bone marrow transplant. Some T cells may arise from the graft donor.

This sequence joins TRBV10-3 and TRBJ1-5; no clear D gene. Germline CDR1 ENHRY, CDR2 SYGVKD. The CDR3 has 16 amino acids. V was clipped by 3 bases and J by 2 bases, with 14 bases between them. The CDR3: CAISEVSEVGNQPQHF. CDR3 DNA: TGTGCCATCAGTGAAGTTTCGGAGGTCGGCAATCAGCCCCAGCATTTT.

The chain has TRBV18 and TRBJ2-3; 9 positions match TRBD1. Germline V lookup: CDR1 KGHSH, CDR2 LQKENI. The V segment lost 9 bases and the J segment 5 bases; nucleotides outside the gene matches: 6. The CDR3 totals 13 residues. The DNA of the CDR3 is TGTGCCAGTCAACAGGGGGCTAAAGATACGCAGTATTTT. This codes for CASQQGAKDTQYF.

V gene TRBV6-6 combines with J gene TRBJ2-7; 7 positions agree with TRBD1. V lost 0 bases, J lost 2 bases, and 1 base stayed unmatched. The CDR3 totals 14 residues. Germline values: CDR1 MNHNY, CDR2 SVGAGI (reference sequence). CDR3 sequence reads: CASSYSGQPYEQYF. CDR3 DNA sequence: TGTGCCAGCAGTTACTCGGGACAGCCCTACGAGCAGTACTTC.

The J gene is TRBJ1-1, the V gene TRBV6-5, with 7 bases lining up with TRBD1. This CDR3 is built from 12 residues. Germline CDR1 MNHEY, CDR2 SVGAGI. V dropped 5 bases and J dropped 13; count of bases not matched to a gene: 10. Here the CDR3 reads CASSKQTGKYFF. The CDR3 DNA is TGTGCCAGCAGTAAGCAGACAGGGAAGTATTTCTTT.

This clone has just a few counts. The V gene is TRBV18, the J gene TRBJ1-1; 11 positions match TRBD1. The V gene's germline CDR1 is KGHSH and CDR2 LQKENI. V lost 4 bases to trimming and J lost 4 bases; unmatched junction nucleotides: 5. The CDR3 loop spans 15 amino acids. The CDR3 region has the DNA TGTGCCAGCTCACGCGGGACAGGGGGTGGCACTGAAGCTTTCTTT. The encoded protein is CASSRGTGGGTEAFF. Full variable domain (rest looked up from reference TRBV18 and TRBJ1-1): NAGVMQNPRHLVRRRGQEARLRCSPMKGHSHVYWYRQLPEEGLKFMVYLQKENIIDESGMPKERFSAEFPKEGPSILRIQQVVRGDSAAYFCASSRGTGGGTEAFFGQGTRLTVV.

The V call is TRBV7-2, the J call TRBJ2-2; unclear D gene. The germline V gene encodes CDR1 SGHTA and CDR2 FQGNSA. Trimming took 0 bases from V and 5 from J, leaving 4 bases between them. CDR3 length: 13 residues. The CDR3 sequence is CASSLARTGELFF. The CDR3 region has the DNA TGTGCCAGCAGCTTAGCCAGGACCGGGGAGCTGTTTTTT.

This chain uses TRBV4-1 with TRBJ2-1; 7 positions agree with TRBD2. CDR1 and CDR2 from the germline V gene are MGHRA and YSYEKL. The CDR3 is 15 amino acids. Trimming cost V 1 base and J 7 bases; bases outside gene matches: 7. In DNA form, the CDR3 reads TGCGCCAGCAGCCAAGGGGATAGCGGGTTTAATGAGCAGTTCTTC. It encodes CASSQGDSGFNEQFF.

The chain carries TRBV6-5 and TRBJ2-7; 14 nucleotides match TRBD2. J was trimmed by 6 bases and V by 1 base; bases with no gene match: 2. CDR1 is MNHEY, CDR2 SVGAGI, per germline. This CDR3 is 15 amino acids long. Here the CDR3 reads CASSYWGTSGGEQYF. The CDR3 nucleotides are TGTGCCAGCAGTTACTGGGGGACTAGCGGGGGCGAGCAGTACTTC.

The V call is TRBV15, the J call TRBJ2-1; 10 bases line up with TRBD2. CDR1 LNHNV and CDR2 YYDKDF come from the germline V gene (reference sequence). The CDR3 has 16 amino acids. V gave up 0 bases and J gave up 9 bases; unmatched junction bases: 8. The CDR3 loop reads CATSRDSAGGLGEQFF. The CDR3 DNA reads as TGTGCCACCAGCAGAGATTCAGCGGGGGGGCTGGGTGAGCAGTTCTTC.

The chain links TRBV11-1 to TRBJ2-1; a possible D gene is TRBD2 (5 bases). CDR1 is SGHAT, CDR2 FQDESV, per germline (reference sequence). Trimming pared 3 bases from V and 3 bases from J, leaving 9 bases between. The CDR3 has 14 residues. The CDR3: CASSFRLNYNEQFF. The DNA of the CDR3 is TGTGCCAGCAGCTTCCGACTAAACTACAATGAGCAGTTCTTC.

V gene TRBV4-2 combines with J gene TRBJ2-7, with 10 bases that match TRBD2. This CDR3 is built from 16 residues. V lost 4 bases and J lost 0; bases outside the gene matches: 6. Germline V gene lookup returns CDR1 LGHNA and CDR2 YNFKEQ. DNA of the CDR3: TGTGCCAGCAGCCGGCTAGCGGGAGAGAGCTCCTACGAGCAGTACTTC. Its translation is CASSRLAGESSYEQYF.

CDR3 coding DNA: TGTGCCAGCAGTTTTAACTACGAGCAGTACTTC. It specifies CASSFNYEQYF. The gene calls are TRBV28 and TRBJ2-7; D unresolved. Germline V CDR1 and CDR2: MDHEN, SYDVKM. Trimming took 3 bases from V and 3 from J, leaving 3 bases between them. CDR3 length equals 11 residues. The full variable domain, in which reference TRBV28 and TRBJ2-7 provide the parts outside the CDR3, is DVKVTQSSRYLVKRTGEKVFLECVQDMDHENMFWYRQDPGLGLRLIYFSYDVKMKEKGDIPEGYSVSREKKERFSLILESASTNQTSMYLCASSFNYEQYFGPGTRLTVT.

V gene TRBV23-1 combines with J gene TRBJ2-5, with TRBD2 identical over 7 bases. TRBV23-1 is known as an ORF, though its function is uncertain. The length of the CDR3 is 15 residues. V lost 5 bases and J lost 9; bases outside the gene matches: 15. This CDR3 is CASSAPTHLRGAQYF. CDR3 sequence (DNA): TGCGCCAGCAGTGCCCCGACCCATCTTCGGGGGGCCCAGTACTTC.

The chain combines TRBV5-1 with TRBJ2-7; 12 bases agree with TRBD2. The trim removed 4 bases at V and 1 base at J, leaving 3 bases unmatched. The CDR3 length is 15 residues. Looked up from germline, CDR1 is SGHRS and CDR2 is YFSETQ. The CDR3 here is CASSGGTSGSYEQYF. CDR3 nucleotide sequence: TGCGCCAGCAGCGGGGGGACTAGCGGGTCCTACGAGCAGTACTTC.

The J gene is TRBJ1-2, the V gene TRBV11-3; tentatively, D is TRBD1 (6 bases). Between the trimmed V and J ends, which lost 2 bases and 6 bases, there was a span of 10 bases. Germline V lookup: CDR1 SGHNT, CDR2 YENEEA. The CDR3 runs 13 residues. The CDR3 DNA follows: TGTGCCAGCAGCTTAAGAGGGGGGGATGGCTACACCTTC. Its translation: CASSLRGGDGYTF.